These 26 T cell receptor beta chains were sequenced from one sample in a study of CD8+ T cells in alopecia areata. RNA, once extracted, was reverse transcribed into cDNA for use as the sequencing template. Profiled with immunoSEQ multiplex PCR; TCRdb holds only in-frame clones, not every one. There are 140,000 or so clones in the sample; about three fifths occur only once, and 36% lies in the top ten. The sequenced sample consisted of CD8+ T cells sorted from blood. Receptor source: a human donor in good health.

The table lists this clone with a count of one. This chain joins TRBV20-1 and TRBJ2-7; D ambiguous. This CDR3 is 11 amino acids long. V was clipped by 5 bases and J by 3 bases, with 8 bases between them. Per the germline V gene, CDR1 is DFQATT and CDR2 is SNEGSKA (reference sequence). The CDR3 nucleotides read TGCAGTGCTCTAGATCGCTACGAGCAGTACTTC. This sequence encodes CSALDRYEQYF.

On this clone itself: Other DNA sequences in this specimen translate into the identical CDR3. The CDR3 here is CSVVLENTGELFF. The CDR3 DNA follows: TGCAGCGTTGTTTTGGAGAACACCGGGGAGCTGTTTTTT. J is TRBJ2-2 and V is TRBV29-1; D uncertain. V lost 4 bases, J lost 1 base, and 7 bases lay in between. Germline values: CDR1 SQVTM, CDR2 ANQGSEA. There are 13 residues in the CDR3.

The chain couples TRBV18 to TRBJ2-1, with D perhaps TRBD2 (6 bases). Germline V gene lookup returns CDR1 KGHSH and CDR2 LQKENI. V lost 3 bases and J lost 1, with 10 bases in between. The CDR3 contains 15 residues. CDR3 DNA: TGTGCCAGCTCACCCGGGAGCAAGTCCTACAATGAGCAGTTCTTC. It yields the protein CASSPGSKSYNEQFF.

V gene TRBV10-2 combines with J gene TRBJ2-3; tentative D call: TRBD2 (6 bases). CDR1 and CDR2 from the germline V gene are WSHSY and SAAADI. V dropped 6 bases and J dropped 1 base, with 11 bases sitting between them. This CDR3 region has 14 residues. The CDR3 sequence: CASRAGGGTDTQYF. The DNA for the CDR3 is TGCGCCAGCAGAGCGGGTGGCGGCACAGATACGCAGTATTTT.

The chain joins TRBV2 to TRBJ2-7, with TRBD1 matching 8 bases. V lost 6 bases, J lost 2 bases, and 6 bases stayed unmatched. Germline CDR1 reads SNHLY; CDR2 reads FYNNEI. The CDR3 totals 14 residues. The CDR3 DNA reads as TGTGCCAGCAGATTGGGACAGGCCCCCTACGAGCAGTACTTC. Translation gives CASRLGQAPYEQYF.

This clone was detected only a few times. The chain combines TRBV19 with TRBJ2-7; no reliable D call. This CDR3 spans 14 amino acids. Per the germline V gene, CDR1 is LNHDA and CDR2 is SQIVND (reference sequence). V lost 7 bases and J lost 2, with 15 bases in between. CDR3 sequence: CASIPRNRPYEQYF. DNA for the CDR3: TGTGCCAGTATCCCCAGGAACCGACCCTACGAGCAGTACTTC.

The CDR3 sequence: CASSSSSQGSLYGYTF. CDR3 DNA sequence: TGTGCCAGCAGCTCGTCATCACAGGGGAGCCTCTATGGCTACACCTTC. The chain employs TRBV7-9 and TRBJ1-2; 7 bases map to TRBD1. The CDR3 length is 16 residues. CDR1 is SEHNR, CDR2 FQNEAQ, per germline (reference sequence). V shed 4 bases and J 4 bases; nucleotides not matched to a gene: 12.

The chain has TRBV29-1 and TRBJ2-4, with D unclear. V was clipped by 7 bases and J by 10 bases, with 14 bases between them. This CDR3 has 11 residues. Germline CDR1 and CDR2: SQVTM and ANQGSEA. CDR3 in amino acids: CSATGRNIQYF. As DNA, the CDR3 is TGCAGCGCCACGGGTAGAAATATTCAGTACTTC.

The V call is TRBV7-2, the J call TRBJ2-7; no reliable D call. The CDR3 runs to 15 residues. Germline assignment: CDR1 SGHTA and CDR2 FQGNSA. V was clipped by 1 base and J by 0 bases, with 10 bases between them. The CDR3: CASSLGSDFSYEQYF. CDR3 DNA sequence: TGTGCCAGCAGCTTAGGCAGTGATTTCTCCTACGAGCAGTACTTC.

This chain uses TRBV4-1 with TRBJ1-4, with 7 bases fitting TRBD1. CDR1 is MGHRA and CDR2 is YSYEKL in the germline V gene. Germline trimming cut 5 bases from V and 8 bases from J; bases unmatched to any gene: 11. This CDR3 is 15 amino acids long. CDR3 bases: TGCGCCAGCAGCTTTTACAGGGGAATAGACGAAAAACTGTTTTTT. Its translation: CASSFYRGIDEKLFF.

V usage is TRBV29-1 and J usage is TRBJ2-1; 8 positions agree with TRBD2. The CDR3 sequence is 13 residues long. The V segment lost 7 bases and the J segment 5 bases; nucleotides outside the gene matches: 7. Germline lookup yields CDR1 SQVTM and CDR2 ANQGSEA. In DNA, the CDR3 is TGCAGCGCTCATGGGACTAGTCACAATGAGCAGTTCTTC. Translating it yields CSAHGTSHNEQFF.

CDR3 sequence (DNA): TGTGCCAGTAGTAGAGACTACAATGAGCAGTTCTTC. The encoded protein is CASSRDYNEQFF. The chain carries TRBV19 and TRBJ2-1; D is undetermined. V lost 4 bases and J 3 bases, leaving 4 bases between the germline ends. The CDR3 spans 12 residues. The germline V gene has CDR1 LNHDA and CDR2 SQIVND (reference sequence).

The rearrangement joins TRBV18 to TRBJ2-5, with D possibly TRBD2 on 6 matching bases. V was cut by 5 bases and J by 5 bases, with 21 bases left in between. Per germline, CDR1 KGHSH and CDR2 LQKENI. The CDR3 sequence is 16 residues long. Here the CDR3 reads CASSGYGGNLGETQYF. The DNA for the CDR3 is TGTGCCAGCTCAGGATACGGCGGGAACCTCGGGGAGACCCAGTACTTC. The variable domain in full, completed from reference TRBV18 and TRBJ2-5, reads NAGVMQNPRHLVRRRGQEARLRCSPMKGHSHVYWYRQLPEEGLKFMVYLQKENIIDESGMPKERFSAEFPKEGPSILRIQQVVRGDSAAYFCASSGYGGNLGETQYFGPGTRLLVL.

DNA of the CDR3: TGCAGCGTTGTTGGGACAGGTCCCTACGAGCAGTACTTC. This sequence encodes CSVVGTGPYEQYF. The V gene is TRBV29-1, the J gene TRBJ2-7, with 8 bases fitting TRBD1. The CDR3 sequence is 13 residues long. The trim removed 4 bases at V and 2 bases at J, leaving 4 bases unmatched. In germline, CDR1 is SQVTM, CDR2 ANQGSEA.

This clone was seen a handful of times. The chain's CDR3 is CASSSGQTYGYTF. As DNA, the CDR3 is TGTGCCAGCAGTAGCGGGCAGACCTATGGCTACACCTTC. V and J are TRBV14 and TRBJ1-2, with D uncertain. The V and J ends lost 6 bases and 4 bases respectively, with 12 bases between them. Germline V gives CDR1 SGHDN, CDR2 FVKESK. The CDR3 consists of 13 residues.

As concerns this clone: A much larger clonotype is one base distant, so this may be a read error. The chain links TRBV6-5 to TRBJ2-4; no clear D. Germline lookup yields CDR1 MNHEY and CDR2 SVGAGI. The germline V and J ends were trimmed by 4 bases and 0 bases, with 4 bases remaining between them. This CDR3 is built from 13 residues. Written as DNA, the CDR3 is TGTGCCAGCAGTTCTACAGCCAAAAACATTCAGTACTTC. As protein: CASSSTAKNIQYF.

This clone was detected only a few times. The V gene is TRBV20-1, the J gene TRBJ2-1; D remains unclear. V was shortened by 0 bases and J by 7 bases, with 4 bases between the two germline ends. Germline lookup yields CDR1 DFQATT and CDR2 SNEGSKA (reference sequence). The CDR3 loop spans 11 amino acids. The CDR3 loop is CSAREGNEQFF. CDR3 sequence (DNA): TGCAGTGCTAGAGAAGGGAATGAGCAGTTCTTC.

The V gene is TRBV29-1, the J gene TRBJ2-2, with TRBD1 matching over 7 bases. Trimming removed 3 bases from V and 6 bases from J; junction bases left unmatched: 4. Germline V gene data show CDR1 as SQVTM and CDR2 as ANQGSEA. The CDR3 extends over 13 amino acids. CDR3 DNA sequence: TGCAGCGTTGATTATACAGGGGCCGGGGAGCTGTTTTTT. This sequence encodes CSVDYTGAGELFF.

The chain joins TRBV7-9 to TRBJ2-5; D unclear. Germline V gene sequence: CDR1 SEHNR, CDR2 FQNEAQ (reference sequence). CDR3 length equals 11 residues. Trimming removed 8 bases at V and 1 base at J, with 5 bases between. DNA for the CDR3: TGTGCCAGCGGGCCCCAAGAGACCCAGTACTTC. Its translation: CASGPQETQYF.

This clone is a singleton in its sample. The chain links TRBV30 to TRBJ1-5; TRBD1 is a possible D gene (5 bases). CDR3 length: 14 residues. Looked up from germline, CDR1 is GTSNPN and CDR2 is SVGIG (reference sequence). Trimming left V 1 base short and J 1 base short, with 8 bases between. The CDR3 nucleotides read TGTGCCTGGAGTGAGGGGAACAGCAATCAGCCCCAGCATTTT. Protein: CAWSEGNSNQPQHF.

The V and J genes are TRBV7-8 and TRBJ1-1; tentatively, D is TRBD1 (6 bases). The CDR3 is made up of 13 amino acids. V dropped 1 base and J dropped 11 bases, with 14 bases sitting between them. CDR1 is SGHVS and CDR2 is FQNEAQ in the germline V gene. The CDR3 nucleotides read TGTGCCAGCAGCTTAGACATAAGGGGGGATGCTTTCTTT. Amino acids: CASSLDIRGDAFF.

The rearrangement links TRBV11-2 to TRBJ2-5; D may correspond to TRBD1 or TRBD2 (5 bases each). This CDR3 contains 12 residues. Germline V lookup: CDR1 SGHAT, CDR2 FQNNGV. Trimming removed 6 bases from V and 5 bases from J, with 10 bases in between. CDR3 region: CASRGTPETQYF. The CDR3, as DNA: TGTGCCAGCAGGGGGACCCCGGAGACCCAGTACTTC.

The chain employs TRBV11-2 and TRBJ2-1; the D gene is possibly TRBD1 (6 bases). The CDR3 extends over 15 amino acids. The germline CDR1 and CDR2 sequences are SGHAT and FQNNGV. V lost 3 bases, J lost 1 base, and 10 bases lay in between. DNA of the CDR3: TGTGCCAGCAGCTTTCCAGGGGTTTCCTACAATGAGCAGTTCTTC. Encoded protein: CASSFPGVSYNEQFF.

The genes are TRBV4-1 and TRBJ2-7; TRBD1 is a possible D gene (6 bases). Deletions cut 4 bases from V and 1 base from J, with 14 bases between. Looked up from germline, CDR1 is MGHRA and CDR2 is YSYEKL. This CDR3 is 15 amino acids long. The CDR3 DNA is TGCGCCAGCAGCCGTTTATTTGACAGGTCCTACGAGCAGTACTTC. It yields the protein CASSRLFDRSYEQYF.

The rearrangement joins TRBV29-1 to TRBJ1-1, with D perhaps TRBD1 (5 bases). CDR1 is SQVTM and CDR2 is ANQGSEA in the germline V gene. V shed 7 bases and J shed 11 bases, with 17 bases lying between them. CDR3 length: 11 amino acids. As DNA, the CDR3 is TGCAGCGGTGGGGGTCGTAAGATGGCTTTCTTT. It translates to CSGGGRKMAFF.

V usage is TRBV28 and J usage is TRBJ2-7, with 9 nucleotides matching TRBD2. Germline V lookup: CDR1 MDHEN, CDR2 SYDVKM. V gave up 3 bases and J gave up 8 bases; unmatched junction bases: 11. This CDR3 has 15 amino acids. CDR3 in DNA: TGTGCCAGCAGTTTGTCGCTGGCGGGAGGGTCGAAGCAGTACTTC. This sequence encodes CASSLSLAGGSKQYF.